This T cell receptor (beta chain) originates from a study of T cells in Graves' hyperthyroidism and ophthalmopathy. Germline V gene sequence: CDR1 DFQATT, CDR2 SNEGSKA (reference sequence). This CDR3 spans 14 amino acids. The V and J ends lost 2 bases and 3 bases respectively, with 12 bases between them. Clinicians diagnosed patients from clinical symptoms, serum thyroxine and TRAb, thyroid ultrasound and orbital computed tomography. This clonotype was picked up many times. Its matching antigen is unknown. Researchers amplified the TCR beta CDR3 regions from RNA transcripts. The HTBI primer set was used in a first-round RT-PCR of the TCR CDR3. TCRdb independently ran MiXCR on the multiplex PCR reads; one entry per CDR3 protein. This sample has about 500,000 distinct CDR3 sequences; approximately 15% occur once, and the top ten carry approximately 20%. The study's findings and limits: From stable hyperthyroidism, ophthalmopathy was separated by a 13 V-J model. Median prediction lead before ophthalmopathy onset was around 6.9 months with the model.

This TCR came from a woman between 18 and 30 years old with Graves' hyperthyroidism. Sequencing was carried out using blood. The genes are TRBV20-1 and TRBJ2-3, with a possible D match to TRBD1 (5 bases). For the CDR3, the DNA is TGCAGTGCTAGACGGGCAGGGTTGACAGATACGCAGTATTTT. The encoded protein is CSARRAGLTDTQYF.